This entry describes one TCR beta chain. Its antigen remains unknown. Data came from immunoSEQ multiplex PCR; TCRdb stores just in-frame clones and leaves some out. This sample carries about 120,000 clones, less than 90% of them seen once, and the ten largest clones take 2% to 2.5%. This sample was taken from a study of T cell responses to AZD1222 COVID-19 vaccine. The CDR3 has 15 amino acids. Germline CDR1 is MNHEY and CDR2 is SMNVEV (reference sequence). V was trimmed by 5 bases and J by 2 bases, leaving 16 bases between them. Study-wide results and limits: The breadth and depth of Spike-specific TCRs increased once two AZD1222 doses had been given.

This material consisted of peripheral blood, taken on day 0 of AZD1222 vaccination. The chain combines TRBV27 with TRBJ2-7; D ambiguous. This clonotype was sampled from an adult in good health. The DNA of the CDR3 is TGTGCCAGCAGTCCCCGGGCCACCCCAACCTACGAGCAGTACTTC. This translates into CASSPRATPTYEQYF.